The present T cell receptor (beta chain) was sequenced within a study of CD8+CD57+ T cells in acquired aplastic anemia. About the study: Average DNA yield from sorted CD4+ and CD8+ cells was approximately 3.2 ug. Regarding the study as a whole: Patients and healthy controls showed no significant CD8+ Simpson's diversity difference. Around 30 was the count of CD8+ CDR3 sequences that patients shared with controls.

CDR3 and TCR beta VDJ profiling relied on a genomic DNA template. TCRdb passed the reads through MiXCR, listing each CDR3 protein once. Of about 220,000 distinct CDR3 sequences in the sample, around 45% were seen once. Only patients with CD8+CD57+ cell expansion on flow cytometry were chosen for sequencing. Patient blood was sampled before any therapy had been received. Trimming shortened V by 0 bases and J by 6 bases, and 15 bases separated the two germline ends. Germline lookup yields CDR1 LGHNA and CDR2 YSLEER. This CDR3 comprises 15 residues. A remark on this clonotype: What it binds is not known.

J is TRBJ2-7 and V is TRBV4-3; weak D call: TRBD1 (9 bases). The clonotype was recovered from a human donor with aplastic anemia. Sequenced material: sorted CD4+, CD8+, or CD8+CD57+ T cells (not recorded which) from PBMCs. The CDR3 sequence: CASSQDSGTGFEQYF. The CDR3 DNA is TGCGCCAGCAGCCAAGATAGCGGGACAGGGTTCGAGCAGTACTTC.